This is a list of T cell receptor beta chains from one sample in a study of T cell repertoires in cytomegalovirus infection. TCRdb re-derived calls from the reads in MiXCR, one entry per CDR3 protein. The sample lists 350,000 to 550,000 distinct CDR3 sequences; 31% were seen once. Sequencing used PBMCs. Source of these receptors: a human donor in good health (CMV status not recorded). Some clones in this sample may be carry-over from other donors' samples. CDR3s include the opening cysteine and the closing phenylalanine or tryptophan. A D gene is named only where the DNA matches it firmly. Clone size, where shown, is once, few, many, or a class for clones that have expanded.

J gene: TRBJ2-3; V gene: TRBV10-3; D gene: -; clone size: few; CDR3 protein: CAISESTSSDTQYF; CDR3 DNA: TGTGCCATCAGTGAGTCTACTAGCTCAGATACGCAGTATTTT
J gene: TRBJ1-2; V gene: TRBV19; D gene: -; clone size: -; CDR3 protein: CASSITTGSGGYTF; CDR3 DNA: TGTGCCAGTAGCATTACCACAGGGAGTGGTGGCTACACCTTC
J gene: TRBJ1-1; V gene: TRBV19; D gene: TRBD1; clone size: few; CDR3 protein: CASSYDRENTEAFF; CDR3 DNA: TGTGCCAGTAGTTACGACAGGGAGAACACTGAAGCTTTCTTT
J gene: TRBJ1-3; V gene: TRBV7-2; D gene: -; clone size: many; CDR3 protein: CASRSPRAGNTIYF; CDR3 DNA: TGTGCCAGCAGGTCCCCTAGGGCTGGAAACACCATATATTTT
J gene: TRBJ2-7; V gene: TRBV6-6; D gene: -; clone size: -; CDR3 protein: CAIVSGRDYEQYF; CDR3 DNA: TGTGCCATCGTTTCCGGCCGGGACTACGAGCAGTACTTC
J gene: TRBJ1-2; V gene: TRBV19; D gene: TRBD1; clone size: few; CDR3 protein: CASILTGSSYGYTF; CDR3 DNA: TGTGCCAGTATCCTGACAGGGTCCTCCTATGGCTACACCTTC
J gene: TRBJ2-3; V gene: TRBV7-2; D gene: TRBD1; clone size: many; CDR3 protein: CASRRPGQITDTQYF; CDR3 DNA: TGTGCCAGCAGAAGACCGGGACAGATAACAGATACGCAGTATTTT
J gene: TRBJ2-1; V gene: TRBV5-4; D gene: -; clone size: few; CDR3 protein: CASSPQAGNRQFF; CDR3 DNA: TGTGCCAGCAGCCCCCAGGCAGGGAACAGGCAGTTCTTC
J gene: TRBJ1-5; V gene: TRBV28; D gene: -; clone size: -; CDR3 protein: CASSTLIATGLRSNQPQHF; CDR3 DNA: TGTGCCAGCAGTACCCTAATAGCCACAGGGTTGAGGAGCAATCAGCCCCAGCATTTT
J gene: TRBJ1-2; V gene: TRBV7-2; D gene: -; clone size: many; CDR3 protein: CASRLGHIGTNYGYTF; CDR3 DNA: TGTGCCAGCAGGTTAGGACATATCGGAACTAACTATGGCTACACCTTC
J gene: TRBJ1-1; V gene: TRBV7-9; D gene: -; clone size: few; CDR3 protein: CASSLASTATEAFF; CDR3 DNA: TGTGCCAGCAGCTTAGCCTCGACAGCCACTGAAGCTTTCTTT
J gene: TRBJ2-7; V gene: TRBV7-2; D gene: -; clone size: many; CDR3 protein: CASSRNGGAGDEQYF; CDR3 DNA: TGTGCCAGCAGCAGAAATGGGGGGGCAGGGGACGAGCAGTACTTC
J gene: TRBJ2-7; V gene: TRBV7-6; D gene: -; clone size: many; CDR3 protein: CASSPRTSYLEQYF; CDR3 DNA: TGTGCCAGCAGCCCGAGGACGTCTTACCTCGAGCAGTACTTC
J gene: TRBJ2-1; V gene: TRBV29-1; D gene: -; clone size: -; CDR3 protein: CSAPGTYIYEQFF; CDR3 DNA: TGCAGCGCCCCCGGGACCTACATATATGAGCAGTTCTTC
J gene: TRBJ1-5; V gene: TRBV5-6; D gene: -; clone size: many; CDR3 protein: CASSLGGGNNQPQHF; CDR3 DNA: TGTGCCAGCAGCTTGGGGGGAGGGAACAATCAGCCCCAGCATTTT
J gene: TRBJ1-5; V gene: TRBV5-5; D gene: TRBD1; clone size: -; CDR3 protein: CASSYGQEGYQPQHF; CDR3 DNA: TGTGCCAGCAGCTACGGACAGGAAGGTTATCAGCCCCAGCATTTT
J gene: TRBJ1-2; V gene: TRBV29-1; D gene: -; clone size: few; CDR3 protein: CSTEASNYGYTF; CDR3 DNA: TGCAGCACTGAGGCCAGTAACTATGGCTACACCTTC
J gene: TRBJ2-5; V gene: TRBV25-1; D gene: -; clone size: -; CDR3 protein: CASSEFSTGRETQYF; CDR3 DNA: TGTGCCAGCAGTGAATTTAGCACAGGGCGAGAGACCCAGTACTTC
J gene: TRBJ1-1; V gene: TRBV4-1; D gene: -; clone size: many; CDR3 protein: CASSQGKWENTEAFF; CDR3 DNA: TGCGCCAGCAGCCAAGGAAAATGGGAGAACACTGAAGCTTTCTTT
J gene: TRBJ2-7; V gene: TRBV6-6; D gene: -; clone size: few; CDR3 protein: CASSYNRRLGTSSSYEQYF; CDR3 DNA: TGTGCCAGCAGTTACAATCGGCGACTAGGGACTTCGAGCTCCTACGAGCAGTACTTC
J gene: TRBJ2-7; V gene: TRBV7-6; D gene: -; clone size: many; CDR3 protein: CASSLGEQIYEQYF; CDR3 DNA: TGTGCCAGCAGCTTAGGCGAACAGATCTACGAGCAGTACTTC
J gene: TRBJ2-2; V gene: TRBV7-3; D gene: -; clone size: few; CDR3 protein: CASSSGVFTGELFF; CDR3 DNA: TGTGCCAGCAGCTCGGGAGTGTTCACCGGGGAGCTGTTTTTT
J gene: TRBJ2-5; V gene: TRBV18; D gene: TRBD1; clone size: -; CDR3 protein: CASSPGTGGIWETQYF; CDR3 DNA: TGTGCCAGCTCACCGGGGACAGGGGGAATTTGGGAGACCCAGTACTTC
J gene: TRBJ2-7; V gene: TRBV19; D gene: -; clone size: -; CDR3 protein: CASSIAYTKSDYEQYF; CDR3 DNA: TGTGCCAGTAGTATAGCTTATACTAAAAGCGACTACGAGCAGTACTTC
J gene: TRBJ1-5; V gene: TRBV6-6; D gene: TRBD1; clone size: -; CDR3 protein: CASNSQGAGQPQHF; CDR3 DNA: TGTGCCAGCAACTCACAGGGGGCCGGCCAGCCCCAGCATTTT
J gene: TRBJ1-1; V gene: TRBV2; D gene: -; clone size: -; CDR3 protein: CASSEMDEGTEAFF; CDR3 DNA: TGTGCCAGCAGTGAAATGGACGAGGGGACTGAAGCTTTCTTT
J gene: TRBJ2-3; V gene: TRBV18; D gene: -; clone size: -; CDR3 protein: CASSPQTRTDTQYF; CDR3 DNA: TGTGCCAGCTCACCGCAGACTCGCACAGATACGCAGTATTTT
J gene: TRBJ2-5; V gene: TRBV11-2; D gene: TRBD1; clone size: -; CDR3 protein: CASSLEQGEETQYF; CDR3 DNA: TGTGCCAGCAGCTTAGAACAGGGGGAAGAGACCCAGTACTTC
J gene: TRBJ2-3; V gene: TRBV7-9; D gene: -; clone size: many; CDR3 protein: CASSLTLGGVGDTQYF; CDR3 DNA: TGTGCCAGCAGCTTAACGTTGGGCGGGGTAGGCGATACGCAGTATTTT
J gene: TRBJ2-1; V gene: TRBV27; D gene: -; clone size: -; CDR3 protein: CASGTSTLNEQFF; CDR3 DNA: TGTGCCAGCGGGACCAGCACCTTGAATGAGCAGTTCTTC
J gene: TRBJ2-7; V gene: TRBV20-1; D gene: -; clone size: -; CDR3 protein: CSADQDGSRYEQYF; CDR3 DNA: TGCAGTGCAGATCAGGACGGATCTCGCTACGAGCAGTACTTC
J gene: TRBJ2-7; V gene: TRBV12-3/TRBV12-4; D gene: TRBD2; clone size: -; CDR3 protein: CAISSTSGGAYEQYF; CDR3 DNA: TGTGCCATCAGTTCTACTAGCGGGGGGGCCTACGAGCAGTACTTC
J gene: TRBJ2-5; V gene: TRBV7-8; D gene: -; clone size: many; CDR3 protein: CASSPSPGGLETQYF; CDR3 DNA: TGTGCCAGCAGCCCATCCCCGGGGGGCCTAGAGACCCAGTACTTC
J gene: TRBJ1-4; V gene: TRBV2; D gene: -; clone size: few; CDR3 protein: CASSEAGAPGEKLFF; CDR3 DNA: TGTGCCAGCAGTGAAGCGGGGGCCCCAGGGGAAAAACTGTTTTTT
J gene: TRBJ2-7; V gene: TRBV20-1; D gene: TRBD1; clone size: -; CDR3 protein: CSARWGQGASEQYF; CDR3 DNA: TGCAGTGCTAGGTGGGGACAGGGTGCCTCCGAGCAGTACTTC
J gene: TRBJ2-2; V gene: TRBV2; D gene: -; clone size: -; CDR3 protein: CASSEAASTGELFF; CDR3 DNA: TGTGCCAGCAGTGAAGCGGCCTCCACCGGGGAGCTGTTTTTT
J gene: TRBJ1-6; V gene: TRBV7-8; D gene: -; clone size: -; CDR3 protein: CASSPTRDMANSPLHF; CDR3 DNA: TGTGCCAGCAGTCCAACACGGGACATGGCCAATTCACCCCTCCACTTT
J gene: TRBJ2-1; V gene: TRBV4-1; D gene: TRBD2; clone size: few; CDR3 protein: CASSQIAGSSYNEQFF; CDR3 DNA: TGCGCCAGCAGCCAGATAGCGGGGAGCTCCTACAATGAGCAGTTCTTC
J gene: TRBJ1-6; V gene: TRBV7-9; D gene: -; clone size: few; CDR3 protein: CASSPDLLYNSPLHF; CDR3 DNA: TGTGCCAGCAGCCCAGACCTCCTATATAATTCACCCCTCCACTTT
J gene: TRBJ1-5; V gene: TRBV7-8; D gene: -; clone size: few; CDR3 protein: CASSQTGPPQHF; CDR3 DNA: TGTGCCAGCAGCCAAACAGGGCCGCCCCAGCATTTT
J gene: TRBJ2-7; V gene: TRBV11-2; D gene: -; clone size: -; CDR3 protein: CASSLGGRGRGTYTGRKIYEQYF; CDR3 DNA: TGTGCCAGCAGCTTAGGGGGCCGGGGCAGGGGGACTTACACGGGACGAAAGATCTACGAGCAGTACTTC
J gene: TRBJ1-2; V gene: TRBV12-3/TRBV12-4; D gene: -; clone size: few; CDR3 protein: CASSFPEFYGYTF; CDR3 DNA: TGTGCCAGCAGTTTCCCCGAATTCTATGGCTACACCTTC
J gene: TRBJ2-2; V gene: TRBV9; D gene: -; clone size: -; CDR3 protein: CSSSVRGTGELFF; CDR3 DNA: TGTTCCAGCAGCGTACGGGGGACCGGGGAGCTGTTTTTT
J gene: TRBJ2-5; V gene: TRBV28; D gene: -; clone size: -; CDR3 protein: CASSLWAGPGTQYF; CDR3 DNA: TGTGCCAGCAGTTTATGGGCGGGTCCGGGGACCCAGTACTTC
J gene: TRBJ1-1; V gene: TRBV11-2; D gene: -; clone size: few; CDR3 protein: CASSPTVEAFF; CDR3 DNA: TGTGCCAGCAGCCCGACAGTTGAAGCTTTCTTT
J gene: TRBJ2-3; V gene: TRBV24-1; D gene: -; clone size: -; CDR3 protein: CATSDLQGQTF; CDR3 DNA: TGTGCCACCAGTGATTTGCAAGGTCAGACTTTT
J gene: TRBJ2-7; V gene: TRBV2; D gene: -; clone size: -; CDR3 protein: CASIPPAGNYEQYF; CDR3 DNA: TGTGCCAGCATCCCCCCGGCGGGAAACTACGAGCAGTACTTC
J gene: TRBJ2-2; V gene: TRBV6-4; D gene: TRBD1; clone size: -; CDR3 protein: CASSAVPTGGNTGELFF; CDR3 DNA: TGTGCCAGCAGTGCCGTCCCAACAGGGGGTAACACCGGGGAGCTGTTTTTT
J gene: TRBJ2-1; V gene: TRBV7-2; D gene: -; clone size: -; CDR3 protein: CASSPYTNNEQFF; CDR3 DNA: TGTGCCAGCAGCCCCTACACCAACAATGAGCAGTTCTTC
J gene: TRBJ1-5; V gene: TRBV7-2; D gene: TRBD1; clone size: many; CDR3 protein: CASRRQGNNQPQHF; CDR3 DNA: TGTGCCAGCAGGCGACAGGGGAACAATCAGCCCCAGCATTTT
J gene: TRBJ1-5; V gene: TRBV4-1; D gene: -; clone size: -; CDR3 protein: CASSQAGNLDQPQHF; CDR3 DNA: TGCGCCAGCAGCCAAGCGGGGAATTTGGATCAGCCCCAGCATTTT